The following is a TCR beta chain sequence with its context. The record originates from a study of T-cell memory formation after mild COVID-19. One entry per CDR3 protein, called by TCRdb with MiXCR from the 5' RACE reads. The sample lists about 400,000 distinct CDR3 sequences, less than 25% seen once, with around 13% in the top ten. CDR3 size: 12 residues. From germline, CDR1 is SEHNR and CDR2 FQNEAQ (reference sequence). The V end lost 2 bases, the J end lost 8 bases, and 9 bases lay between the germline ends. This TCR was sampled from an adult woman who had mild COVID-19 (a few samples of this study predate the infection). Cell type and time point are not known. The chain joins TRBV7-9 to TRBJ1-2, with D unresolved. Sample: PBMCs or a T cell subset sorted from them (not recorded which). CDR3 DNA sequence: TGTGCCAGCAGCTTACTTCCTGGGGGCTACACCTTC. Its protein product is CASSLLPGGYTF.